The rows below give T cell receptor beta chains drawn from one sample of a study of blood T cell repertoires in COVID-19. Data came from immunoSEQ multiplex PCR; TCRdb stores just in-frame clones and leaves some out. The data show 140,000 to 150,000 clones, more than 75% seen once. The sample taken for sequencing was peripheral blood. These receptors came from a man aged 55-75 years with active or convalescent COVID-19. The CDR3 runs from the conserved cysteine through the conserved F or W. The order of the fields is J gene, clone size, D gene, V gene, CDR3 protein, CDR3 DNA. The D gene is left open where the match is weak. Clone size is shown for a subset of rows, as once, few, many or a class of expanded clone.

>TRBJ2-7|many|TRBD2|TRBV18
CASSPIAGVRGNEQYF
TGTGCCAGCTCACCAATAGCGGGAGTCCGAGGCAACGAGCAGTACTTC
>TRBJ2-1|.|.|TRBV5-1
CASSLGTGKDEQFF
TGCGCCAGCAGCTTAGGAACAGGGAAGGATGAGCAGTTCTTC
>TRBJ2-2|.|.|TRBV5-8
CASSLGSQGNTGELFF
TGTGCCAGCAGCTTGGGGTCTCAGGGGAACACCGGGGAGCTGTTTTTT
>TRBJ1-4|.|TRBD1|TRBV4-1
CASSPLRTGGEKLFF
TGCGCCAGCAGCCCGCTCCGGACAGGGGGCGAAAAACTGTTTTTT
>TRBJ2-6|.|.|TRBV19
CASGLGRHSGANVLTF
TGTGCCAGTGGTTTGGGCAGGCACTCTGGGGCCAACGTCCTGACTTTC
>TRBJ2-1|.|.|TRBV19
CASSILGDEMNEQFF
TGTGCCAGTAGTATACTAGGGGATGAGATGAATGAGCAGTTCTTC
>TRBJ2-5|.|.|TRBV5-8
CASSPSGETQYF
TGTGCCAGCAGCCCGAGCGGGGAGACCCAGTACTTC
>TRBJ2-7|.|.|TRBV4-1
CASSQVPGESYEQYF
TGCGCCAGCAGCCAAGTTCCAGGGGAGAGCTACGAGCAGTACTTC
>TRBJ2-3|.|.|TRBV29-1
CSGGLGRGTDTQYF
TGCAGCGGCGGACTCGGGCGGGGCACAGATACGCAGTATTTT
>TRBJ1-1|.|.|TRBV28
CASSLRVTEAFF
TGTGCCAGCAGTTTAAGAGTCACTGAAGCTTTCTTT
>TRBJ1-2|.|TRBD1|TRBV12-3/TRBV12-4
CASSPDRDRGYTF
TGTGCCAGCAGCCCTGACAGGGACCGTGGCTACACCTTC
>TRBJ1-2|few|.|TRBV28
CASLTKRSGSGYTF
TGTGCCAGTTTAACCAAAAGGTCGGGGAGTGGCTACACCTTC
>TRBJ2-5|once|TRBD2|TRBV4-2
CASSQPTSGGGQETQYF
TGTGCCAGCAGCCAACCGACTAGCGGGGGGGGGCAAGAGACCCAGTACTTC
>TRBJ1-1|.|.|TRBV2
CASRPGQMNTEAFF
TGTGCCAGCAGACCGGGACAAATGAACACTGAAGCTTTCTTT
>TRBJ2-1|.|TRBD2|TRBV9
CASSVSGTSYNEQFF
TGTGCCAGCAGCGTTAGCGGGACCTCCTACAATGAGCAGTTCTTC
>TRBJ1-2|.|TRBD1|TRBV2
CASSEGQGAGGYTF
TGTGCCAGCAGTGAGGGACAGGGGGCCGGTGGCTACACCTTC
>TRBJ2-7|once|.|TRBV30
CAWREDSYEQYF
TGTGCCTGGAGAGAGGACTCCTACGAGCAGTACTTC
>TRBJ2-6|.|.|TRBV2
CASSPGQSGANVLTF
TGTGCCAGCAGTCCGGGACAATCTGGGGCCAACGTCCTGACTTTC
>TRBJ2-2|.|TRBD2|TRBV5-1
CASSSLAGPDTGELFF
TGCGCCAGCAGCTCCCTAGCGGGGCCGGACACCGGGGAGCTGTTTTTT
>TRBJ2-2|.|.|TRBV7-7
CASSPLGGGTGELFF
TGTGCCAGCAGCCCATTGGGAGGGGGCACCGGGGAGCTGTTTTTT
>TRBJ2-1|.|.|TRBV10-3
CAISEAGRGEQFF
TGTGCCATCAGTGAGGCAGGCCGTGGTGAGCAGTTCTTC
>TRBJ2-7|.|TRBD1|TRBV3-1/TRBV3-2
CASSQDGTGVYEQYF
TGTGCCAGCAGCCAGGATGGGACAGGGGTATACGAGCAGTACTTC
>TRBJ2-7|.|.|TRBV5-4
CASSLAVGREQYF
TGTGCCAGCAGCTTGGCTGTTGGGCGCGAGCAGTACTTC
>TRBJ2-2|.|.|TRBV19
CASIDRHLNTGELFF
TGTGCCAGTATTGACAGGCACCTGAACACCGGGGAGCTGTTTTTT
>TRBJ1-4|.|.|TRBV4-3
CASSQEPRDEKLFF
TGCGCCAGCAGCCAAGAACCCCGGGATGAAAAACTGTTTTTT
>TRBJ2-1|.|TRBD1|TRBV11-2
CASSYRDRVYNEQFF
TGTGCCAGCAGCTACCGGGACAGGGTTTACAATGAGCAGTTCTTC
>TRBJ2-2|.|.|TRBV9
CASSQQGGELFF
TGTGCCAGCAGCCAGCAGGGCGGGGAGCTGTTTTTT
>TRBJ2-7|.|.|TRBV9
CASSPMGQGTYEQYF
TGTGCCAGCAGCCCCATGGGGCAGGGTACCTACGAGCAGTACTTC